The present TCR beta chain was sequenced within a study of lung T cells in sarcoidosis with Löfgren's syndrome. Notes on the study in general: Löfgren's syndrome patients reportedly showed greatest TRAV12-1 and TRBV2 expansion versus controls.

MiXCR, run by TCRdb on the reads, gives a single entry per CDR3 protein. The table records 55,000 to 80,000 distinct CDR3 sequences, around 20% of them present only once. V was shortened by 2 bases and J by 2 bases, with 10 bases between the two germline ends. The germline V gene encodes CDR1 MNHEY and CDR2 SMNVEV (reference sequence). This CDR3 is built from 14 residues. The sample holds many counts of this clonotype. Its cognate antigen is unknown. The rearrangement joins TRBV27 to TRBJ2-7, with a possible D match to TRBD1 (5 bases). The specimen sequenced was CD4+ T cells from PBMCs. The receptor was isolated from a human donor with sarcoidosis (Löfgren's syndrome or another form), or a control subject (not recorded which). Here the CDR3 reads CASSLNAGPYEQYF. The CDR3 DNA follows: TGTGCCAGCAGTTTAAACGCAGGGCCCTACGAGCAGTACTTC.